This TCR beta chain was retrieved from a study of blood T cell repertoires in COVID-19. Germline V CDR1 and CDR2: SGDLS, YYNGEE. CDR3 length equals 15 residues. V lost 4 bases, J lost 5 bases, and 18 bases lay in between. Profiling relied on immunoSEQ multiplex PCR, and the TCRdb table lists in-frame clones only, not all of them. The sample has about 380,000 clones; around 90% are singletons. The genes are TRBV9 and TRBJ2-5, with D tentatively TRBD1 (5 bases). The sample was PBMCs or T cells enriched from blood (not recorded which). This receptor was obtained from a woman under 30 who had recovered from COVID-19. The CDR3 is CASSLSGQGGETQYF. DNA for the CDR3: TGTGCCAGCAGCCTTAGTGGGCAGGGTGGGGAGACCCAGTACTTC.